What follows is one TCR beta chain and its context. This clonotype was seen at least ten times. The target of this receptor is not known. No base-level quality is on record; no much larger clone is a single base apart. The CDR3 starts with the cysteine, ends with the phenylalanine, and has 13 residues. The only DNA kept is the CDR3, 39 bases in frame from the first base. CDR1 and CDR2 (SGHDN, FVKESK) derive from the germline V gene. V lost 7 bases and J lost 2 bases, and the count of bases not matched to a germline gene is 2. The sample is drawn from a study of CD8 T cells in ankylosing spondylitis (dated by TCRdb to 2015 to 2018). Turning to the overall study: The study set out to find disease-linked TCR variants by profiling T cell receptor beta repertoires in ankylosing spondylitis patients and healthy donors. Samples of peripheral blood were taken, and for ankylosing spondylitis patients, synovial fluid was collected as well. The full study cohort was made up of 25 ankylosing spondylitis patients and 108 healthy donors. Broad study findings and their caveats: According to the report, matched synovial fluid samples from ankylosing spondylitis patients were significantly enriched for the disease-linked clones. A TCR beta motif of several highly homologous amino acid variants appeared characteristic of blood from ankylosing spondylitis patients. Some motif variants had previously been reported in the synovial fluid and blood of reactive arthritis patients, which suggests shared mechanisms of disease initiation. In peripheral blood, the disease-linked clones were found at relatively low frequencies and had a CD8+ phenotype.

TCRdb names Illumina HiSeq 2500 as the instrument used. Quantitative 5'-RACE with molecular barcodes was used to prepare TCR beta libraries. The study's processing was this. Disease-linked TCR variants were identified with a new computational method built on a probabilistic model of VDJ rearrangement. TCRdb redid the processing of the public reads, applying fastp at Q25 and MiXCR, and retained in-frame beta chains. CDR3 protein duplicates are merged, each entry listing the most common genes and DNA. For this entry, the V and J calls and clone size follow TCRdb and not the study's own pipeline. The sample table shows a few hundred thousand distinct CDR3 sequences, and 8% are seen once. The ten largest clones take up approximately 15% of the sample.

Recombination joined TRBV14 with TRBJ2-1, and TRBD1 aligns with 7 junction nucleotides. The TCR sequence derives from a male donor with ankylosing spondylitis. The sequenced material came from blood, either unsorted or a sorted T cell fraction (not recorded which). In nucleotide form, the sequence is TGTGCCAGCAACAGGGGTCCCTACAATGAGCAGTTCTTC. Its translation is CASNRGPYNEQFF.